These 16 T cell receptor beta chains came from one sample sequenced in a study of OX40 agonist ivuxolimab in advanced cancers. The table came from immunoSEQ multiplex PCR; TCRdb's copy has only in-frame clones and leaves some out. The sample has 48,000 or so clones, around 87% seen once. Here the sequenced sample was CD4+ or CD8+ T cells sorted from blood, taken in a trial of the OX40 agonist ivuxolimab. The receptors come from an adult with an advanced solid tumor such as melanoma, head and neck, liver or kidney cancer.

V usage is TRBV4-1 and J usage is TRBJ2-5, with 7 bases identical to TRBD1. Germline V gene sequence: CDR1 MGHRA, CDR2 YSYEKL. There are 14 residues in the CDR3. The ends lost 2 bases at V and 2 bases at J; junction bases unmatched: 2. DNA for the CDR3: TGCGCCAGCAGCCAACCGGGACAGCAAGAGACCCAGTACTTC. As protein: CASSQPGQQETQYF.

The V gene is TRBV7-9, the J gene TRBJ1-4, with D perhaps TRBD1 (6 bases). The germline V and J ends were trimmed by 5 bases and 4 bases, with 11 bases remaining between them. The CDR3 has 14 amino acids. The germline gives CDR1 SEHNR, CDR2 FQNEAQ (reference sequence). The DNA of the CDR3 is TGTGCCAGCAGCCCAGGGACACGTAATGAAAAACTGTTTTTT. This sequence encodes CASSPGTRNEKLFF.

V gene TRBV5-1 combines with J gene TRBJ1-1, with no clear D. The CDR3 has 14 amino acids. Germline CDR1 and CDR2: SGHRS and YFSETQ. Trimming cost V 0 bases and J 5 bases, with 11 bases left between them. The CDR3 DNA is TGCGCCAGCAGCTTGGAGGTGGTGGGGACTGAAGCTTTCTTT. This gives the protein CASSLEVVGTEAFF. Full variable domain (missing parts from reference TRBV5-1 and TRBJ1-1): KAGVTQTPRYLIKTRGQQVTLSCSPISGHRSVSWYQQTPGQGLQFLFEYFSETQRNKGNFPGRFSGRQFSNSRSEMNVSTLELGDSALYLCASSLEVVGTEAFFGQGTRLTVV.

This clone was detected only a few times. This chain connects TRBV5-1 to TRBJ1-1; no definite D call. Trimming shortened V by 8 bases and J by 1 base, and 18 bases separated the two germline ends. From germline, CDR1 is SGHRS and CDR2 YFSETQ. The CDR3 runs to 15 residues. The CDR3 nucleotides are TGCGCCAGTATCGATCAATTAAGACGGAACACTGAAGCTTTCTTT. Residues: CASIDQLRRNTEAFF.

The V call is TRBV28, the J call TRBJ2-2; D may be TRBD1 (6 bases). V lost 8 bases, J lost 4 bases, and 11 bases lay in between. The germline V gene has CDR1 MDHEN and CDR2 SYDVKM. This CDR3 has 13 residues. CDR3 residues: CASEGRGTGELFF. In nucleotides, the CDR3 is TGTGCCAGCGAAGGCAGGGGCACCGGGGAGCTGTTTTTT.

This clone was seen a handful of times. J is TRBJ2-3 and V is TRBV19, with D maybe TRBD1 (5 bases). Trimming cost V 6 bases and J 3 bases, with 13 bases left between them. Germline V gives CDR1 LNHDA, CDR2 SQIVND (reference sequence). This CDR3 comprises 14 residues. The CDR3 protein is CASRVGRETDTQYF. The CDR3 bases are TGTGCCAGTAGAGTGGGCAGGGAAACAGATACGCAGTATTTT.

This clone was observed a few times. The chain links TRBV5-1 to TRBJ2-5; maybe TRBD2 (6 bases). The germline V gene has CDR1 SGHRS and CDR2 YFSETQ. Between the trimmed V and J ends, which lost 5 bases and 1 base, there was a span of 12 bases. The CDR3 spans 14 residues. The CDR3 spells CASRSGAGQETQYF. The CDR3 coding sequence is TGCGCCAGCAGGTCCGGAGCGGGCCAAGAGACCCAGTACTTC.

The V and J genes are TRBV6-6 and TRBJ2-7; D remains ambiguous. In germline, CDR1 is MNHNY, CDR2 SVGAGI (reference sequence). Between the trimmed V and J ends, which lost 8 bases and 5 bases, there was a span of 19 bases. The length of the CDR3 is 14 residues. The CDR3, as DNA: TGTGCCAGCCAAATTGCCCCCGGAGCCCACGAGCAGTACTTC. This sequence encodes CASQIAPGAHEQYF.

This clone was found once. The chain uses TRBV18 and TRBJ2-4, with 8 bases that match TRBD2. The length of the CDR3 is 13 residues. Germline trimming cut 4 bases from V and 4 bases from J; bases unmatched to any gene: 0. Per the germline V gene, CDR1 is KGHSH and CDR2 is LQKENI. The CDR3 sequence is CASSRGGKNIQYF. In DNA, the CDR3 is TGTGCCAGCTCACGCGGGGGGAAAAACATTCAGTACTTC. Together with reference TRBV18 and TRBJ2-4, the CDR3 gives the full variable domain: NAGVMQNPRHLVRRRGQEARLRCSPMKGHSHVYWYRQLPEEGLKFMVYLQKENIIDESGMPKERFSAEFPKEGPSILRIQQVVRGDSAAYFCASSRGGKNIQYFGAGTRLSVL.

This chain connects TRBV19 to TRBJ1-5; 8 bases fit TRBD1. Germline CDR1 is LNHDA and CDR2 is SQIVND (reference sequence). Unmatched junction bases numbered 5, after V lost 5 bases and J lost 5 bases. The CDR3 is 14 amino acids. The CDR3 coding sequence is TGTGCCAGTAGTCCCTCAGGGGGCTATCAGCCCCAGCATTTT. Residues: CASSPSGGYQPQHF.

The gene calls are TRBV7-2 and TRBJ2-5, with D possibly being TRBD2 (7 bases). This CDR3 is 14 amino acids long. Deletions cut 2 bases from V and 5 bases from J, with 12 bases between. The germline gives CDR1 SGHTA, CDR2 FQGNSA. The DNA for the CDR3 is TGTGCCAGCAGCTTATGGGGAGGGGGGGAGACCCAGTACTTC. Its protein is CASSLWGGGETQYF. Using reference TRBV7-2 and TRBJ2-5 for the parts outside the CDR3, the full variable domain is GAGVSQSPSNKVTEKGKDVELRCDPISGHTALYWYRQSLGQGLEFLIYFQGNSAPDKSGLPSDRFSAERTGGSVSTLTIQRTQQEDSAVYLCASSLWGGGETQYFGPGTRLLVL.

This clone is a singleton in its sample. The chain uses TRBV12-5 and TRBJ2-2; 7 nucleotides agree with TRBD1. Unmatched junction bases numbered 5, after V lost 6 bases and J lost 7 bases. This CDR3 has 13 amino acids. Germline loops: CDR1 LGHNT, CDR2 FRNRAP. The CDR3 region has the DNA TGTGCTAGTGGACCTTCAGGGGGCGGGGAGCTGTTTTTT. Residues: CASGPSGGGELFF.

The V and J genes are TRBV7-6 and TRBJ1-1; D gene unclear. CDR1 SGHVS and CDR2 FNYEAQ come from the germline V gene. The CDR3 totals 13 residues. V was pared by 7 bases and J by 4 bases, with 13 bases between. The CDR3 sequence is CASTQGYRTEAFF. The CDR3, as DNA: TGTGCCAGCACCCAAGGGTATCGCACTGAAGCTTTCTTT.

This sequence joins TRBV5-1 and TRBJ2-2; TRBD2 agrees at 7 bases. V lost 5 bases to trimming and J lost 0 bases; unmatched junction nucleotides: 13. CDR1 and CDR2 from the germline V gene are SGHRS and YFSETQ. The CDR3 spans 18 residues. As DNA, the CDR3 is TGCGCCAGCAGACAAGATAAGCGGGGCTATACGAACACCGGGGAGCTGTTTTTT. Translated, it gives CASRQDKRGYTNTGELFF.

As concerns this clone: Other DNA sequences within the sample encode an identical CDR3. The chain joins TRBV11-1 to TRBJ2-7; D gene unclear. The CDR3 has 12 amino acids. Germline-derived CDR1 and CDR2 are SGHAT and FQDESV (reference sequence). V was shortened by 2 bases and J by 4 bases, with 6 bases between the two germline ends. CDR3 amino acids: CASSLSGYEQYF. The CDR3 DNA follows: TGTGCCAGCAGCTTATCTGGGTACGAGCAGTACTTC.

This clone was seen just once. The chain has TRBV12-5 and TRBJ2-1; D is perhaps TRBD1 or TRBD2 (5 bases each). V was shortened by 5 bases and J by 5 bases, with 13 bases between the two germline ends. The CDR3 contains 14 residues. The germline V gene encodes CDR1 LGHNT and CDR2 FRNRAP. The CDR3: CASGIGTVDNEQFF. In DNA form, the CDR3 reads TGTGCTAGTGGTATCGGGACGGTTGACAATGAGCAGTTCTTC.